This is a list of T cell receptor beta chains from one sample in a study of tumor and adjacent non-tumor tissue in lung cancer. In TCRdb, the multiplex PCR reads were re-called with MiXCR into one record per CDR3 protein. The table lists just over 200,000 distinct CDR3 sequences, over 55% of them singletons. Sequencing input: lung tumor tissue. Receptors originate from a man in his 60s with non-small cell lung cancer. The CDR3 runs from the conserved cysteine through the conserved F or W. Each record gives: J gene, D gene, clone size, V gene, CDR3 DNA, CDR3 protein. A D gene is named only where the DNA matches it firmly. Only some rows state a clone size, as once, few, many or a class for expanded clones.

J: TRBJ2-3; D: TRBD2; size: NA; V: TRBV4-2; DNA: TGTGCCAGCAGCCCAGTACTAGCGGGGATGGAAGATACGCTGTATTTT; CDR3: CASSPVLAGMEDTLYF
J: TRBJ2-3; D: NA; size: once; V: TRBV19; DNA: TGTGCCACTAGAAGGTCTACGTCGGATACGCAGTATTTT; CDR3: CATRRSTSDTQYF
J: TRBJ2-3; D: TRBD2; size: NA; V: TRBV6-5; DNA: TGTGCCAGCAGTTACGTAGCGGGGGTGCCCGGTACGCAGTATTTT; CDR3: CASSYVAGVPGTQYF
J: TRBJ2-1; D: NA; size: many; V: TRBV5-4; DNA: TGTGCCAGCAGCTTGGAAGGGGCAAATGAGCAGTTCTTC; CDR3: CASSLEGANEQFF
J: TRBJ2-2; D: TRBD1; size: NA; V: TRBV4-1; DNA: TGCGCCAGCAGACTTGGACAGGGGGCACGCACCGGGGAGCTGTTTTTT; CDR3: CASRLGQGARTGELFF
J: TRBJ2-1; D: NA; size: NA; V: TRBV11-1; DNA: TGTGCCAGTAGCGTGGACAGTGTATCCTACGAGCAGTTCTTC; CDR3: CASSVDSVSYEQFF
J: TRBJ2-1; D: NA; size: NA; V: TRBV7-9; DNA: TGTGCCAGCAGCTTAGCGGGACCATACAATGAGCAGTTCTTC; CDR3: CASSLAGPYNEQFF
J: TRBJ2-1; D: TRBD2; size: NA; V: TRBV20-1; DNA: TGCAGAGCGGAGACTAGCGGGGGGTGGAATGAGCAGTTCTTC; CDR3: CRAETSGGWNEQFF
J: TRBJ2-7; D: TRBD1; size: NA; V: TRBV11-2; DNA: TGCGCCAGCAGCTTAAGGTTGACAGGGGCCTACGAGCAGTACTTC; CDR3: CASSLRLTGAYEQYF
J: TRBJ1-5; D: NA; size: medium-sized; V: TRBV6-1; DNA: TGTGCCATCGGAGTATGGAATCAGCCCCAGCATTTT; CDR3: CAIGVWNQPQHF
J: TRBJ2-5; D: NA; size: NA; V: TRBV11-1; DNA: TGTGCCGGCAGCTTAGGATCGGGGCGCGGGGAGACCCATTACTTC; CDR3: CAGSLGSGRGETHYF
J: TRBJ1-2; D: NA; size: NA; V: TRBV20-1; DNA: TGCAGTGCTAGATCGGGGGACTCCAGTTTTTTGAACTATTGCTACACCTTC; CDR3: CSARSGDSSFLNYCYTF
J: TRBJ1-1; D: NA; size: few; V: TRBV12-3/TRBV12-4; DNA: TGTGCCAGCAGTTCCCTAGGGGGGCCGACTGAAGCTTTCTTT; CDR3: CASSSLGGPTEAFF
J: TRBJ2-3; D: NA; size: NA; V: TRBV4-3; DNA: TGCGCCATCAGCCAGGGGCAGGGGCAGTCAGATACGCAGTTTTTT; CDR3: CAISQGQGQSDTQFF
J: TRBJ2-7; D: TRBD1; size: NA; V: TRBV4-2; DNA: TGTGCCAGCAGCCAACACGGACAGGGGGGCGGCTACGAGCCGTACTTC; CDR3: CASSQHGQGGGYEPYF
J: TRBJ1-5; D: NA; size: many; V: TRBV12-3/TRBV12-4; DNA: TGTGCCAGCAGTTTCTTCCTTGGGGGTAGCAATCAGCCCCAGCATTTT; CDR3: CASSFFLGGSNQPQHF
J: TRBJ1-1; D: NA; size: NA; V: TRBV4-1; DNA: TGCGCCAGCAGCCAAAGCCAGGGCGTCACTGAAACTTACTTT; CDR3: CASSQSQGVTETYF
J: TRBJ2-4; D: TRBD2; size: NA; V: TRBV6-2/TRBV6-3; DNA: TGTGCCAGCAGTCCTAGCGGGAGAAGGACCAAAAACATTCAGTACTTC; CDR3: CASSPSGRRTKNIQYF
J: TRBJ1-1; D: NA; size: NA; V: TRBV6-1; DNA: TGTGCCAGCAGTGAAAGCGGATCGCTAGGGGTTGCTTTCTTT; CDR3: CASSESGSLGVAFF
J: TRBJ1-1; D: NA; size: many; V: TRBV11-3; DNA: TGTGCCAGCAGCATCCGGGCTGAAGCTTTCTTT; CDR3: CASSIRAEAFF
J: TRBJ1-1; D: NA; size: few; V: TRBV20-1; DNA: TGCAGTGCTAGAGATGGACAGCGGGGGACTGAAGCTTTCTTT; CDR3: CSARDGQRGTEAFF
J: TRBJ2-1; D: NA; size: many; V: TRBV11-2; DNA: TGTGCCAGCAGCTTAGATTTCACTTTCCATGAGCAGTTCTTC; CDR3: CASSLDFTFHEQFF
J: TRBJ1-1; D: TRBD1; size: NA; V: TRBV11-2; DNA: TGTGCCAACAGCTCCCGACAGGGACGACCCGAAGCTTTCTTT; CDR3: CANSSRQGRPEAFF
J: TRBJ2-5; D: NA; size: NA; V: TRBV6-5; DNA: TGTGCCAGCAGCCTCCAGGGAGGTGGAGAGACCCAGTACTTC; CDR3: CASSLQGGGETQYF
J: TRBJ1-2; D: NA; size: NA; V: TRBV29-1; DNA: TGCATCGTTGAAGATCGGCAAGACATCTCCAACTATGGTTACACCTTC; CDR3: CIVEDRQDISNYGYTF
J: TRBJ1-6; D: NA; size: NA; V: TRBV11-3; DNA: TGTGCCAGCAGCTTAGAGGCGAATTCACCCCACAACTTT; CDR3: CASSLEANSPHNF
J: TRBJ2-3; D: TRBD1; size: NA; V: TRBV6-1; DNA: TGTGCCAGCAGTGTCCGGACAGGGGGTCTGGGTACGCAGTATTTT; CDR3: CASSVRTGGLGTQYF
J: TRBJ2-1; D: TRBD1; size: NA; V: TRBV5-1; DNA: TGCGCCAGCAGCCCGGTAGGACAGGGCCTCAATGAGCAGTTCTTC; CDR3: CASSPVGQGLNEQFF
J: TRBJ1-2; D: TRBD1; size: NA; V: TRBV19; DNA: TGTGCCAGTAGTGTTACAGGGGGCGCGAATGGCTACACCTTC; CDR3: CASSVTGGANGYTF
J: TRBJ1-1; D: NA; size: NA; V: TRBV6-5; DNA: TGTGCGAGCAGGTCGAGTCATCTAAACACTGAAGCTTTCTTT; CDR3: CASRSSHLNTEAFF
J: TRBJ2-2; D: TRBD2; size: NA; V: TRBV7-8; DNA: TGTGCCAGCAGCTTAGCGCACGGACTAGCGGCGAACACCGGGGAGCTGTTTTTT; CDR3: CASSLAHGLAANTGELFF
J: TRBJ1-2; D: NA; size: NA; V: TRBV6-1; DNA: TGTGCCAGCATGATGACAGGTGACTATGACTACACCTTC; CDR3: CASMMTGDYDYTF
J: TRBJ2-1; D: NA; size: NA; V: TRBV29-1; DNA: TGCAGCGCCTTCTACCGTACGGGAAATGAGCAGTCCTTC; CDR3: CSAFYRTGNEQSF
J: TRBJ2-1; D: TRBD2; size: NA; V: TRBV5-4; DNA: TGTGCTAGCAGCTTGGGGGAACTAGCGGGGAGCTCCTACAATGAGCAGTTCTTC; CDR3: CASSLGELAGSSYNEQFF
J: TRBJ2-2; D: NA; size: NA; V: TRBV5-1; DNA: TGCGCCAGCAGCACCGGTTACACCGGGGAGCTGTTTTTT; CDR3: CASSTGYTGELFF
J: TRBJ2-1; D: NA; size: NA; V: TRBV11-3; DNA: TGTGCCAGCAGCTCCCTAGTGGGGGGGCCGGGGAATGAGCAGATCTTC; CDR3: CASSSLVGGPGNEQIF
J: TRBJ2-3; D: TRBD2; size: few; V: TRBV6-6; DNA: TGTGCCAGCAGTTATGGGACTAGCGGGAGTGTGGATACGCAGTATTTT; CDR3: CASSYGTSGSVDTQYF
J: TRBJ2-7; D: TRBD2; size: NA; V: TRBV20-1; DNA: TGCAGTGCTAAACTAGCGGTCCCACACTACGAGCAGTACTTC; CDR3: CSAKLAVPHYEQYF
J: TRBJ1-1; D: NA; size: NA; V: TRBV4-3; DNA: TGCGCCAGCAGCCAATACGTTCCGGGCAGTTTGGGCACTGAAACTTTCTTT; CDR3: CASSQYVPGSLGTETFF
J: TRBJ1-1; D: NA; size: NA; V: TRBV29-1; DNA: TGCAGCGTTCTCGGTGGTGAGGGAGGGGAGAACACTGAAGCTTTCTTT; CDR3: CSVLGGEGGENTEAFF
J: TRBJ1-1; D: TRBD1; size: NA; V: TRBV30; DNA: TGTGCCTGGAGTCTACAGGGGGCGAACACTGAAGCTTTCTTT; CDR3: CAWSLQGANTEAFF
J: TRBJ2-1; D: NA; size: few; V: TRBV28; DNA: TGTGCCAGCAGTCTGGACTTTGGTGAGCAGTTCTTC; CDR3: CASSLDFGEQFF
J: TRBJ2-5; D: TRBD1; size: NA; V: TRBV11-2; DNA: TGTGCCAACAGCTGTGGGGACAGGTACCAAGAGACCCAATACTTC; CDR3: CANSCGDRYQETQYF
J: TRBJ1-4; D: NA; size: NA; V: TRBV5-5; DNA: TGTGTCAGCATCTTGGACCGGGTAACACTGTTTTTT; CDR3: CVSILDRVTLFF
J: TRBJ2-3; D: NA; size: NA; V: TRBV2; DNA: TGTGCCAGCTGGGGGGACGGGGGAAGGGACAATCAGCCCCAGTATTTT; CDR3: CASWGDGGRDNQPQYF
J: TRBJ2-7; D: NA; size: NA; V: TRBV7-8; DNA: TGTGCCAGGAGTTCCAGCGGGCTAGCATCCTACGAGCAGTACTTC; CDR3: CARSSSGLASYEQYF
J: TRBJ1-6; D: NA; size: NA; V: TRBV11-2; DNA: TGTGCGAGCAGCCCCCGGGCAGGGAGGGAATCACTCCTCTACTTT; CDR3: CASSPRAGRESLLYF
J: TRBJ2-7; D: NA; size: NA; V: TRBV20-1; DNA: TGCAGTGCTCTGAAGACTTCGACTAGCTCCTACGAGCAGTACTTC; CDR3: CSALKTSTSSYEQYF
J: TRBJ1-2; D: NA; size: NA; V: TRBV12-3/TRBV12-4; DNA: TGTGCCAGCAGTTTCGCTGGTCAGGGAGGGGCCTACACCTTC; CDR3: CASSFAGQGGAYTF
J: TRBJ2-7; D: TRBD2; size: NA; V: TRBV20-1; DNA: TGCAGTGCTAGGGCTAGCGGGAGTTCAAGCGAGCAGTACTTC; CDR3: CSARASGSSSEQYF
J: TRBJ2-7; D: TRBD2; size: NA; V: TRBV10-2; DNA: TGCGCCAGCAGTGCAACCGGACTAGCGGGAGTCTACGAGCAGTACTTC; CDR3: CASSATGLAGVYEQYF
J: TRBJ2-1; D: NA; size: NA; V: TRBV5-8; DNA: TGTGTTAGCAGCTTGGAAGGGGGGGCGGTTTACAATGAGCAGTTCTTC; CDR3: CVSSLEGGAVYNEQFF
J: TRBJ2-1; D: TRBD2; size: NA; V: TRBV6-2/TRBV6-3; DNA: TGTGCCAACACTCCTGAGGGTAGCGGGGTTAACAATGAGCAGTTCTTC; CDR3: CANTPEGSGVNNEQFF